This T cell receptor (beta chain) was captured by sequencing in a study of tumor-infiltrating lymphocytes in primary liver carcinoma. Study findings and constraints: Found in all five tumor regions were only about 8-24% of top clones.

TCR beta cDNA was prepared out of around 460 ng total RNA by means of a constant-region primer. Modified slightly, ARM-PCR produced TCR beta libraries over three nested multiplex PCR rounds. For 10 cycles apiece, the opening two PCR rounds ran with TRBV1-TRBV30 forward primers and a C-beta reverse primer. TCRdb re-called the multiplex PCR reads through MiXCR, storing one row per CDR3 protein. This repertoire shows approximately 99,000 distinct CDR3 sequences, around two thirds found once; its top ten account for over 9.5%. Germline V lookup: CDR1 SGHNT, CDR2 YENEEA. The CDR3 runs 15 residues. A note on this clonotype: Antigen specificity is unknown. The junction departs from germline at one end; a sequencing error may be responsible.

Co-extracted RNA and DNA came from approximately 20-30 mg of unsorted bulk tissue. Surgical resection was used to treat these primary liver carcinoma patients. What was sequenced was liver tumor tissue from sampling region 5. This sample's subset: tumor region T5, tumor centre. This clonotype was sampled from a woman aged 60-75 years with primary liver carcinoma and hepatitis B virus infection. The chain joins TRBV11-3 to TRBJ2-1, with D possibly being TRBD2 (6 bases). Here the CDR3 reads CASSLGTSWKLGQFF. CDR3 bases: TGTGCCAGCAGCTTAGGAACTAGCTGGAAGCTTGGGCAGTTCTTT.